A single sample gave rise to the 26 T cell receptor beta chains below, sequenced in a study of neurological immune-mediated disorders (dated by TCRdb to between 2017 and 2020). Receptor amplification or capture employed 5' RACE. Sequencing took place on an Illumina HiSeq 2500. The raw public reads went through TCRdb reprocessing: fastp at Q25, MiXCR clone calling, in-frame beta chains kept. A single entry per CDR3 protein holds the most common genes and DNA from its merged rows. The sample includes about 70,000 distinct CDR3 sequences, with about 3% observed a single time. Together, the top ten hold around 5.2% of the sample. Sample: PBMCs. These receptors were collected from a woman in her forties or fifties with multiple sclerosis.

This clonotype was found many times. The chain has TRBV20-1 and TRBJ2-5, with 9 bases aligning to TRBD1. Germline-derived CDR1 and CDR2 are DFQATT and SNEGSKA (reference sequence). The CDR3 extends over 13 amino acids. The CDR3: CSDTGGGQETQYF. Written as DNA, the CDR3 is TGCAGCGATACAGGGGGCGGGCAAGAGACCCAGTACTTC.

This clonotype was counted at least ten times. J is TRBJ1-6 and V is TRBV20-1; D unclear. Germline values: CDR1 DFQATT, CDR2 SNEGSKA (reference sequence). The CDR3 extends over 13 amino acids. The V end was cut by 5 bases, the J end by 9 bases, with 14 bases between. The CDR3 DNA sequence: TGCAGTGCTGGCGGCCCGGTCGGTTCACCCCTCCACTTT. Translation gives CSAGGPVGSPLHF.

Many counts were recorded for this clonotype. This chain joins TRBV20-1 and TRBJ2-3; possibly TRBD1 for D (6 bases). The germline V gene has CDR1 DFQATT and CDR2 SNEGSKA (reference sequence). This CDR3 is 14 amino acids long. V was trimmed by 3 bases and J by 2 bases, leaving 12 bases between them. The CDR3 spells CSARAGADTDTQYF. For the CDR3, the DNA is TGCAGTGCTAGGGCAGGGGCCGACACAGATACGCAGTATTTT.

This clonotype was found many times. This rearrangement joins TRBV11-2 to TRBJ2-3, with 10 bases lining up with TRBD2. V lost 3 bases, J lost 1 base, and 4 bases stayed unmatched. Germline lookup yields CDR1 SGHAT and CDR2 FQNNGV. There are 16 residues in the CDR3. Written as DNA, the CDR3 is TGTGCCAGCAGCTTTACAACTAGCGGGGGCACAGATACGCAGTATTTT. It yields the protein CASSFTTSGGTDTQYF. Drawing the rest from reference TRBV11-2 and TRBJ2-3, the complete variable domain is EAGVAQSPRYKIIEKRQSVAFWCNPISGHATLYWYQQILGQGPKLLIQFQNNGVVDDSQLPKDRFSAERLKGVDSTLKIQPAKLEDSAVYLCASSFTTSGGTDTQYFGPGTRLTVL.

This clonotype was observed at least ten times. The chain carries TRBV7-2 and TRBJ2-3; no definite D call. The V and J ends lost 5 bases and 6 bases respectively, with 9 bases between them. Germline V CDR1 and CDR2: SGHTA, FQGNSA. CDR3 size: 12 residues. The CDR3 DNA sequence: TGTGCCAGCAGCGTAAGGGTCGATACGCAGTATTTT. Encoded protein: CASSVRVDTQYF. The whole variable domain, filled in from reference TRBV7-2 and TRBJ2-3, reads GAGVSQSPSNKVTEKGKDVELRCDPISGHTALYWYRQSLGQGLEFLIYFQGNSAPDKSGLPSDRFSAERTGGSVSTLTIQRTQQEDSAVYLCASSVRVDTQYFGPGTRLTVL.

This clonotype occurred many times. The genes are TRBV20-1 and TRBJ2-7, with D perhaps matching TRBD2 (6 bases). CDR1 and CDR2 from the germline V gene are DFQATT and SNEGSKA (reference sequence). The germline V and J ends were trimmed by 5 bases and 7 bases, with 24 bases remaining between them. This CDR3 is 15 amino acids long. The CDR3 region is CSAPDGRRAKEEQYF. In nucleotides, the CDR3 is TGCAGTGCTCCCGACGGACGGAGGGCAAAGGAAGAGCAGTACTTC.

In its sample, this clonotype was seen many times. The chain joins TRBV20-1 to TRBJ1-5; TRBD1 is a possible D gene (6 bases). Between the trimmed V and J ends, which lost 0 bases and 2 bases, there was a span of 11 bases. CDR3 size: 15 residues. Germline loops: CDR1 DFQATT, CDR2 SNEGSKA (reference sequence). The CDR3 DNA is TGCAGTGCTAGAGAGGCAGGGGTCGGCAATCAGCCCCAGCATTTT. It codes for CSAREAGVGNQPQHF.

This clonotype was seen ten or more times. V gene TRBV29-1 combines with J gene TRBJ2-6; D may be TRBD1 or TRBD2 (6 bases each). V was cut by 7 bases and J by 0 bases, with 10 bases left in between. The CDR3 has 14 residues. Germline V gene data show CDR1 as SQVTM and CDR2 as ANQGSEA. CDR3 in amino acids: CSAEGGSGANVLTF. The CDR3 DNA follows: TGCAGCGCTGAGGGGGGCTCTGGGGCCAACGTCCTGACTTTC.

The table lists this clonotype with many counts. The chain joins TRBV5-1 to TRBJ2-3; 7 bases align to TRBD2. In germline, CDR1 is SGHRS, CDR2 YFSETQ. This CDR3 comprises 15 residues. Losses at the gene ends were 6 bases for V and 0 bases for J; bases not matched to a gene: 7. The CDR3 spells CASTGSGLSTDTQYF. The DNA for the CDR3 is TGCGCCAGCACCGGTAGCGGGCTTAGCACAGATACGCAGTATTTT.

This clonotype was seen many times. For the CDR3, the DNA is TGTGCCAGCAGCGCAGCCCTCCCTTGGGAGACCCAGTACTTC. Its translation is CASSAALPWETQYF. This rearrangement joins TRBV7-2 to TRBJ2-5; D unresolved. Germline V CDR1 and CDR2: SGHTA, FQGNSA. The CDR3 is 14 amino acids. V was pared by 5 bases and J by 5 bases, with 15 bases between.

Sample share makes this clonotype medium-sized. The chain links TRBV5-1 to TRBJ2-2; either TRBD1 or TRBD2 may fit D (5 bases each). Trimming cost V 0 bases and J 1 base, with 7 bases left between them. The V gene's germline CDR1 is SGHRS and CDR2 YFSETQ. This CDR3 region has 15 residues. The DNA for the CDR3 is TGCGCCAGCAGCTTGGAGGGGAGGAACACCGGGGAGCTGTTTTTT. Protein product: CASSLEGRNTGELFF.

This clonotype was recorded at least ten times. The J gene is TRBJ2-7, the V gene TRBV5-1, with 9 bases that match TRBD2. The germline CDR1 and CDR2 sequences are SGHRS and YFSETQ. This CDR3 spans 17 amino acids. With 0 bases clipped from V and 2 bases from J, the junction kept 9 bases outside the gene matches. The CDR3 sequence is CASSLVSGTSYTYEQYF. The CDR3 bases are TGCGCCAGCAGCTTGGTATCGGGGACTAGCTATACCTACGAGCAGTACTTC. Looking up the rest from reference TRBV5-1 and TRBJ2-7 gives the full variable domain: KAGVTQTPRYLIKTRGQQVTLSCSPISGHRSVSWYQQTPGQGLQFLFEYFSETQRNKGNFPGRFSGRQFSNSRSEMNVSTLELGDSALYLCASSLVSGTSYTYEQYFGPGTRLTVT.

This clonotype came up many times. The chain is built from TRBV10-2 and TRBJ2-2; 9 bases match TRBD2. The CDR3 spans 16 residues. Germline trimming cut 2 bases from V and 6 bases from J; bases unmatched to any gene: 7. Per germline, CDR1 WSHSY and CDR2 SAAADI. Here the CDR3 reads CASSEAPSGVSGELFF. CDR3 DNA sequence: TGCGCCAGCAGTGAGGCCCCTAGCGGGGTTTCCGGGGAGCTGTTTTTT.

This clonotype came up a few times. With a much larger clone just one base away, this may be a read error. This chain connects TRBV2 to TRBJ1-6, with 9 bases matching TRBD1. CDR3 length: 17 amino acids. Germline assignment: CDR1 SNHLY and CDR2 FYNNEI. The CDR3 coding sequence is TGTGCCAGCAGTCTAACTCCCCCGGGACAGGGTGATTCACCCCTCAACTTT. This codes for CASSLTPPGQGDSPLNF.

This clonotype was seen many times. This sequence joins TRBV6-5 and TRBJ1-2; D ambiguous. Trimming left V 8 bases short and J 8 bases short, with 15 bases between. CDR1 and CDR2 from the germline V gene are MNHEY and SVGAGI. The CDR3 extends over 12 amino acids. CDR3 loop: CASGRGVGGYTF. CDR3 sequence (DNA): TGTGCCAGCGGCCGTGGGGTGGGGGGCTACACCTTC.

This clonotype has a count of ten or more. Here the CDR3 DNA reads TGTGCCAGCGTACAATCGGGATCGAACACCGGGGAGCTGTTTTTT. It specifies CASVQSGSNTGELFF. The V gene is TRBV3-1, the J gene TRBJ2-2; D may be TRBD2 (5 bases). This CDR3 is built from 15 residues. Germline lookup yields CDR1 LGHDT and CDR2 YNNKEL (reference sequence). With 8 bases removed from V and 0 bases from J, the gap between germline ends came to 13 bases.

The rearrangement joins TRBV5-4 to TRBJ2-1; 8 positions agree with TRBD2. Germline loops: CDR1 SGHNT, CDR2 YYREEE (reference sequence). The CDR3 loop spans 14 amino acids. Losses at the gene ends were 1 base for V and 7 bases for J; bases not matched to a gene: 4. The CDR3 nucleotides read TGTGCCAGCAGCTTGCAGCGGGAGTATAATGAGCAGTTCTTC. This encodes CASSLQREYNEQFF.

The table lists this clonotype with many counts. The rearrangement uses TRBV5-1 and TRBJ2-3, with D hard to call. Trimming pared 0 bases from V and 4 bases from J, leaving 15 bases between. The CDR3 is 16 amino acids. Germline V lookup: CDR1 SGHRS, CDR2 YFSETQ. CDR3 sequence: CASSLEAATLADTQYF. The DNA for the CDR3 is TGCGCCAGCAGCTTGGAGGCGGCTACCTTGGCAGATACGCAGTATTTT.

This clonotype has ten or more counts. CDR3 in amino acids: CASSLWGGRQLTDTQYF. As DNA, the CDR3 is TGTGCCAGCAGTTTATGGGGGGGGAGACAACTCACAGATACGCAGTATTTT. The V call is TRBV12-3 or TRBV12-4, the J call TRBJ2-3, with 7 bases identical to TRBD2. V dropped 2 bases and J dropped 2; count of bases not matched to a gene: 10. The CDR3 is made up of 17 amino acids.

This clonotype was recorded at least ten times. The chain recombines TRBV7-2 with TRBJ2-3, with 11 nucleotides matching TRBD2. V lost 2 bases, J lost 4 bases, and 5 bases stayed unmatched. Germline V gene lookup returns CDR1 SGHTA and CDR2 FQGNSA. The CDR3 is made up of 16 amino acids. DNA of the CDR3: TGTGCCAGCAGCTTAAGGCTAGCGGGGGGAGCAGATACGCAGTATTTT. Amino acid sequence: CASSLRLAGGADTQYF. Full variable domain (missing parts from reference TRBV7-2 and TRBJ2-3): GAGVSQSPSNKVTEKGKDVELRCDPISGHTALYWYRQSLGQGLEFLIYFQGNSAPDKSGLPSDRFSAERTGGSVSTLTIQRTQQEDSAVYLCASSLRLAGGADTQYFGPGTRLTVL.

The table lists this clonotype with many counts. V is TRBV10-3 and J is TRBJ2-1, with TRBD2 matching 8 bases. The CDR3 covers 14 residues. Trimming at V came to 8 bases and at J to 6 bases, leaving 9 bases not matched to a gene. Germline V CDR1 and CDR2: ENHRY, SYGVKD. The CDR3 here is CAIGGGTSSNEQFF. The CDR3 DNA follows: TGTGCCATCGGAGGCGGGACTAGTAGCAATGAGCAGTTCTTC.

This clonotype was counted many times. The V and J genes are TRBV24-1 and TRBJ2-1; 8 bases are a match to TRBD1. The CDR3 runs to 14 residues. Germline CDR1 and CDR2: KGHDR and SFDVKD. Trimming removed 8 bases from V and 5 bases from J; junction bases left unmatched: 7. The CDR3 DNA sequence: TGTGCCACCAATTCAGGGGGCCGAAACAATGAGCAGTTCTTC. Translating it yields CATNSGGRNNEQFF.

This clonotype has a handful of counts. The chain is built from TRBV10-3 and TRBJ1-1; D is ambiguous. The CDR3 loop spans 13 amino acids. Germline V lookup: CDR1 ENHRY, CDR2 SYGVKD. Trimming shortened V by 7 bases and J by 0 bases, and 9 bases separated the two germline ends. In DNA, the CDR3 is TGTGCCATCATGGTGAGTTTGAACACTGAAGCTTTCTTT. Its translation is CAIMVSLNTEAFF.

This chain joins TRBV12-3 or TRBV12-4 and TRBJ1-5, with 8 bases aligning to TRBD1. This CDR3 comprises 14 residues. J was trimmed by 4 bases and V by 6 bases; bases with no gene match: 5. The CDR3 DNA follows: TGTGCCAGCAGCCGGGGACAGGAAAATCAGCCCCAGCATTTT. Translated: CASSRGQENQPQHF.

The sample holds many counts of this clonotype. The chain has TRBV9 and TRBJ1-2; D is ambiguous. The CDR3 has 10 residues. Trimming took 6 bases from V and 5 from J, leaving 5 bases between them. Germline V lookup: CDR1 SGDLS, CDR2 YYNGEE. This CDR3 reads CASKGYGYTF. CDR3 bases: TGTGCCAGCAAAGGGTATGGCTACACCTTC.

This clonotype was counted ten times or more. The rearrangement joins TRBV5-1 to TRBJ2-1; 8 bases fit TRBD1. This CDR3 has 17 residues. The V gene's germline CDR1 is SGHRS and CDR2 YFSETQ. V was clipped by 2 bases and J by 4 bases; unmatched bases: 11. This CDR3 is CASSFRPGTGAYNEQFF. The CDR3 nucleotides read TGCGCCAGCAGCTTTCGCCCCGGGACAGGTGCTTACAATGAGCAGTTCTTC.